This paragraph covers one T cell receptor (beta chain) sequence. The method was immunoSEQ multiplex PCR; TCRdb's version includes in-frame clones alone and lacks a portion of them. The profile covers a few hundred thousand clones, with 85% to 90% appearing a single time and 1.1% taken by the ten largest. The sample is drawn from a study of blood T cell repertoires in COVID-19. The CDR3 loop spans 14 amino acids. The ends were cut back, 8 bases at V and 0 bases at J, with 8 bases in the middle. Germline values: CDR1 LNHNV, CDR2 YYDKDF (reference sequence). The sequencing sample was made of PBMCs or T cells enriched from blood (not recorded which). V usage is TRBV15 and J usage is TRBJ1-6; D unclear. The sequence came from a man aged 25-45 years who had recovered from COVID-19. CDR3 loop: CATGGSSYNSPLHF. CDR3 DNA: TGTGCCACCGGAGGGAGCTCCTATAATTCACCCCTCCACTTT.